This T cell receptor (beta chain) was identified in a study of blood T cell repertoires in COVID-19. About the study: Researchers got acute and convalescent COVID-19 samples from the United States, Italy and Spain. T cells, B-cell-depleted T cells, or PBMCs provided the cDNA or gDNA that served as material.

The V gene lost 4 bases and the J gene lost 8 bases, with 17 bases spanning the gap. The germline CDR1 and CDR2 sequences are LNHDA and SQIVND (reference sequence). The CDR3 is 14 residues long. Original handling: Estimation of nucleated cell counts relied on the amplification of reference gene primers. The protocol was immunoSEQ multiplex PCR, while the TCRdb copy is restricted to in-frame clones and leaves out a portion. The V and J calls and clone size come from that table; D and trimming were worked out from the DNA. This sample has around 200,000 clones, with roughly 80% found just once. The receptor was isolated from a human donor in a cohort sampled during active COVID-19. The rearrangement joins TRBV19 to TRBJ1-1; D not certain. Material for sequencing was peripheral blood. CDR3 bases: TGTGCCAGTAGTACCTCCACGTATAGCCCGGAAGCTTTCTTT. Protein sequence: CASSTSTYSPEAFF.